The 15 T cell receptor beta chains below come from one sample, sequenced in a study of cytomegalovirus exposure and HLA in healthy donors. The assay was immunoSEQ multiplex PCR, and TCRdb's table has in-frame clones only and misses some. This table holds under 200,000 clones, 86% found once. Specimen: PBMCs. The receptors here all came from a woman aged 18 to 35 in good health and CMV-seronegative.

This chain uses TRBV30 with TRBJ2-2, with D perhaps TRBD2 (5 bases). Germline CDR1 is GTSNPN and CDR2 is SVGIG (reference sequence). The CDR3 spans 13 residues. V was trimmed by 8 bases and J by 8 bases, leaving 18 bases between them. The CDR3 bases are TGTGCCCAAACCTCCAGGTTAGCGGGGGAGCTGTTTTTT. Protein product: CAQTSRLAGELFF.

This clone was seen more than once but under ten times. The rearrangement uses TRBV6-5 and TRBJ2-1; tentative D call: TRBD2 (6 bases). V shed 2 bases and J shed 9 bases, with 14 bases lying between them. The CDR3 spans 14 residues. Germline loops: CDR1 MNHEY, CDR2 SVGAGI. The CDR3 loop is CASSYKGGSSEQFF. In DNA form, the CDR3 reads TGTGCCAGCAGTTACAAAGGAGGGTCATCTGAGCAGTTCTTC.

The rearrangement links TRBV6-5 to TRBJ2-1; 11 nucleotides agree with TRBD2. Germline CDR1 and CDR2: MNHEY and SVGAGI. The CDR3 runs 15 residues. After removal of 8 bases from V and 3 bases from J, the junction contained 6 bases not matched to a gene. The CDR3 region has the DNA TGTGCCAGCTGGTCCGGGACTAGCGGCTACAATGAGCAGTTCTTC. It yields the protein CASWSGTSGYNEQFF.

The rearrangement links TRBV10-1 to TRBJ2-1, with 8 positions matching TRBD2. Germline loops: CDR1 WNHNN, CDR2 SYGVQD (reference sequence). V lost 7 bases and J lost 0; bases outside the gene matches: 8. There are 16 residues in the CDR3. In DNA form, the CDR3 reads TGCGCCAGCATCATCGGCGGGGGGAGCTCCTACAATGAGCAGTTCTTC. It translates to CASIIGGGSSYNEQFF.

CDR3 residues: CASSPQGALGWWYHGYTF. The DNA for the CDR3 is TGCGCCAGCAGCCCACAGGGGGCGCTAGGTTGGTGGTACCATGGCTACACCTTC. This chain links TRBV4-1 with TRBJ1-2; 9 bases map to TRBD1. The V segment lost 4 bases and the J segment 6 bases; nucleotides outside the gene matches: 18. This CDR3 is built from 18 residues. The germline V gene encodes CDR1 MGHRA and CDR2 YSYEKL.

The CDR3 region is CASSQKEEGGETETQYF. Written as DNA, the CDR3 is TGTGCCAGCAGCCAAAAAGAGGAGGGTGGGGAAACTGAGACCCAGTACTTC. The gene calls are TRBV4-2 and TRBJ2-5; D possibly corresponds to TRBD2 (6 bases). The CDR3 has 17 residues. CDR1 LGHNA and CDR2 YNFKEQ come from the germline V gene. Trimming pared 2 bases from V and 5 bases from J, leaving 21 bases between.

The rearrangement joins TRBV5-1 to TRBJ2-7, with D perhaps TRBD1 (6 bases). The CDR3 is 14 amino acids. V dropped 4 bases and J dropped 6 bases, with 17 bases sitting between them. Germline V gene lookup returns CDR1 SGHRS and CDR2 YFSETQ. The CDR3 loop is CASSPRRTEIEQYF. Written as DNA, the CDR3 is TGCGCCAGCAGCCCCCGTCGGACAGAAATCGAGCAGTACTTC.

The chain combines TRBV27 with TRBJ1-2; no clear D gene. This CDR3 spans 15 amino acids. The V gene lost 5 bases and the J gene lost 4 bases, with 17 bases spanning the gap. Germline assignment: CDR1 MNHEY and CDR2 SMNVEV (reference sequence). The CDR3 coding sequence is TGTGCCAGCAGTCCGACCCCCCGGGGAATCTATGGCTACACCTTC. Amino acids: CASSPTPRGIYGYTF.

The chain carries TRBV4-3 and TRBJ1-1; possibly TRBD1 for D (6 bases). The germline V gene has CDR1 LGHNA and CDR2 YSLEER. Trimming took 5 bases from V and 5 from J, leaving 12 bases between them. The CDR3 runs to 13 residues. Here the CDR3 reads CASSTNRATEAFF. CDR3 sequence (DNA): TGCGCCAGCAGCACCAACAGGGCGACTGAAGCTTTCTTT.

The CDR3 is CASSLDGARGARAFF. For the CDR3, the DNA is TGTGCCAGCAGCTTAGATGGGGCCAGGGGGGCACGAGCTTTCTTT. The V call is TRBV11-2, the J call TRBJ1-1; 7 nucleotides line up with TRBD1. V was pared by 0 bases and J by 10 bases, with 11 bases of the junction left unmatched. This CDR3 is 15 amino acids long. From germline, CDR1 is SGHAT and CDR2 FQNNGV.

This chain connects TRBV4-3 to TRBJ2-3, with 12 bases aligning to TRBD2. J gave up 4 bases and V 1 base, and 6 bases lay outside the gene matches. The length of the CDR3 is 17 residues. CDR1 LGHNA and CDR2 YSLEER come from the germline V gene. CDR3 residues: CASSQGETSGSADTQYF. CDR3 sequence (DNA): TGCGCCAGCAGCCAAGGAGAGACTAGCGGGAGTGCAGATACGCAGTATTTT.

The J gene is TRBJ2-3, the V gene TRBV6-4; tentatively, D is TRBD2 (6 bases). There are 16 residues in the CDR3. Trimming pared 3 bases from V and 3 bases from J, leaving 16 bases between. Germline CDR1 reads MRHNA; CDR2 reads SNTAGT. CDR3 DNA: TGTGCCAGCAGTGAGGAGGGAGGTATGGGTACAGATACGCAGTATTTT. Residues: CASSEEGGMGTDTQYF.

This chain links TRBV6-5 with TRBJ2-2; 11 bases fit TRBD2. V was clipped by 6 bases and J by 8 bases; unmatched bases: 8. Germline loops: CDR1 MNHEY, CDR2 SVGAGI. The CDR3 runs to 15 residues. Here the CDR3 reads CASRGLAGEGGELFF. CDR3 sequence (DNA): TGTGCCAGCAGAGGACTAGCGGGCGAAGGTGGGGAGCTGTTTTTT.

This clone has just a few counts. J is TRBJ2-1 and V is TRBV4-3; 10 bases fit TRBD2. Germline trimming cut 1 base from V and 3 bases from J; bases unmatched to any gene: 3. Per germline, CDR1 LGHNA and CDR2 YSLEER. CDR3 length: 16 amino acids. CDR3 bases: TGCGCCAGCAGCCAAGGAATAGCGGGAGGCTACAATGAGCAGTTCTTC. Encoded protein: CASSQGIAGGYNEQFF.

The V call is TRBV21-1, the J call TRBJ2-3; the DNA was not compared with TRBD2, the D call given in the table. TRBV21-1 is a pseudogene locus. The length of the CDR3 is 13 residues. The CDR3 DNA follows: TGTGCCAGTTTCAAAAGGACTCTTGATACGCAGTATTTT. This codes for CASFKRTLDTQYF.